The T cell receptor (beta chain) described here comes from a study of beta chain features in type 1 diabetes. The CDR3 contains 8 residues. Germline assignment: CDR1 SQVTM and CDR2 ANQGSEA. In its sample, this clone was seen many times. The junction shows a germline mismatch at one end, possibly a read error. The authors reverse transcribed all of the isolated RNA, so sequencing captured expressed TCRB transcripts. The data were produced by immunoSEQ multiplex PCR, yet TCRdb's version contains in-frame clones alone and is incomplete. The table shows approximately 250,000 clones, with less than 15% occurring only once.

J is TRBJ1-2 and V is TRBV29-1, with D hard to call. Sequenced: naive CD4+ T cells from blood. The origin of this receptor is a woman in her forties in good health. The CDR3 DNA follows: TGCAGCGTTCCTGACCGACTCTTC. Protein sequence: CSVPDRLF.